The sequence of this T cell receptor (beta chain) was determined in a study of early T cells in non-severe SARS-CoV-2 infection. This CDR3 spans 15 amino acids. The V end was cut by 5 bases, the J end by 0 bases, with 11 bases between. TCRdb analysed the 5' RACE reads with MiXCR anew, one entry per CDR3 protein. The sample lists fewer than 55,000 distinct CDR3 sequences; around 6.1% were seen once. The chain links TRBV12-3 or TRBV12-4 to TRBJ2-1; D unclear. This material consisted of whole blood, taken at baseline. The clonotype originates from an adult who was a healthcare worker with PCR-confirmed SARS-CoV-2 infection or an uninfected control (not recorded which). CDR3 in amino acids: CASSQIKDSYNEQFF. CDR3 DNA: TGTGCCAGCAGTCAAATTAAAGACTCCTACAATGAGCAGTTCTTC.